Described below is a single T cell receptor beta chain sequence and its context. The sample is drawn from a study of technical replicates of blood from a few donors. The CDR3 runs to 14 residues. V was pared by 2 bases and J by 4 bases, with 11 bases between. Looked up from germline, CDR1 is PRHDT and CDR2 is FYEKMQ (reference sequence). Sequenced by immunoSEQ multiplex PCR; TCRdb stores in-frame clones only, minus some. The sample lists some 80,000 clones; approximately 94% were seen once. Sequencing was done on a sample of T cells isolated from PBMCs. This rearrangement joins TRBV13 to TRBJ2-5; D gene unclear. The source of this sequence is a human donor in good health. For the CDR3, the DNA is TGTGCCAGCAGCTTACCCCGGCGGAGAGAGACCCAGTACTTC. Residues: CASSLPRRRETQYF.